What follows describes a single TCR beta chain. The germline V gene encodes CDR1 ENHRY and CDR2 SYGVKD. Between the trimmed V and J ends, which lost 0 bases and 5 bases, there was a span of 7 bases. There are 14 residues in the CDR3. The sample comes from a study of blood T cell repertoires in COVID-19. In the original analysis: Nucleated cell counts were estimated from reference gene primer amplification. Some clones are missing from TCRdb's copy, which holds only in-frame ones; the method was immunoSEQ multiplex PCR. Clone size and the V and J calls come from that table; the DNA yielded D and trimming. The sample shows some 230,000 clones, 80% to 90% of them seen only once.

The TCR was taken from a man aged 25-40 years who had recovered from COVID-19. Sequences were obtained from peripheral blood. J is TRBJ1-4 and V is TRBV10-3; D is unresolved. CDR3 sequence (DNA): TGTGCCATCAGTGAGTCGGGGAGAAATGAAAAACTGTTTTTT. It specifies CAISESGRNEKLFF.